This record concerns one T cell receptor beta chain sequence. No antigen is known for it. A multiplex PCR was run with 60 Vbeta primers and 13 Jbeta primers. TCRdb's table, derived via immunoSEQ multiplex PCR, lists solely in-frame clones and lacks some. The sample includes about 120,000 clones, under 80% of them seen just once. This entry comes from a study of cytomegalovirus exposure and HLA in healthy donors. Study results and caveats: Reported results showed that the classifier diagnosed cytomegalovirus status with high specificity and sensitivity. Previously analyzed data showed that most TCR beta V segments were productive at a frequency of about 87% or about 30%. A later analysis linked a missense variant in DCLRE1C to the trimming of TCR beta V and J genes.

Germline V CDR1 and CDR2: MNHEY, SVGAGI. The germline V and J ends were trimmed by 0 bases and 4 bases, with 10 bases remaining between them. The CDR3 has 14 amino acids. Samples came from healthy bone marrow donors. Material for sequencing was PBMCs. The rearrangement uses TRBV6-5 and TRBJ2-7; maybe TRBD2 (6 bases). This clonotype was obtained from a man between 35 and 55 years old in good health and CMV-seropositive. The CDR3: CASSYSGRTYEQYF. DNA for the CDR3: TGTGCCAGCAGTTACTCAGGGAGGACTTACGAGCAGTACTTC.